This T cell receptor (beta chain) was documented in a study of blood T cell repertoires in COVID-19. Study-level background: Sample material is recorded as cDNA or gDNA derived from T cells, B-cell-depleted T cells, or PBMCs.

Trimming at V came to 5 bases and at J to 7 bases, leaving 5 bases not matched to a gene. Germline values: CDR1 SEHNR, CDR2 FQNEAQ (reference sequence). The CDR3 runs 14 residues. Measured with immunoSEQ multiplex PCR; TCRdb has only the in-frame clones, and not every one. The sample shows nearly 200,000 clones, 70% to 90% of them seen only once. Sequenced sample: peripheral blood. The sequence was collected from a woman in her 70s with acute or convalescent COVID-19. The rearrangement joins TRBV7-9 to TRBJ1-6, with 7 bases aligning to TRBD1. This chain's CDR3 is CASSAGQSNSPLHF. The CDR3 coding sequence is TGTGCCAGCAGCGCGGGACAGTCGAATTCACCCCTCCACTTT.